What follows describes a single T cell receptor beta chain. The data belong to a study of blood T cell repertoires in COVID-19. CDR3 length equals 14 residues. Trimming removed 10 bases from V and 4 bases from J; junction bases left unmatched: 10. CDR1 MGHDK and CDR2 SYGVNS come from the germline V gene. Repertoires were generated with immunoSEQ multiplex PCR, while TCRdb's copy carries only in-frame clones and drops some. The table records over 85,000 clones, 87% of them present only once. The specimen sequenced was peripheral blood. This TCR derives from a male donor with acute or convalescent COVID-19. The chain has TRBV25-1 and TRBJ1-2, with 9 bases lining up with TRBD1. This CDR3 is CATTGQGLGYGYTF. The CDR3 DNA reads TGTGCCACCACGGGACAGGGATTGGGCTATGGCTACACCTTC.